The entry that follows covers one TCR beta chain sequence. Its antigen is not known. V trimming: 8 bases; J trimming: 3 bases; junction bases outside the gene matches: 1. CDR1 is SEHNR, CDR2 FQNEAQ, per germline (reference sequence). The length of the CDR3 is 12 residues. This sample is part of a study of cytomegalovirus exposure and HLA in healthy donors. This PCR relied on a set of 60 Vbeta primers and 13 Jbeta primers. Only in-frame clones appear in the TCRdb table, and some are missing; sequencing was by immunoSEQ multiplex PCR. There are 150,000 to 200,000 clones in the sample; 70% to 80% occur only once, and just over 2% lies in the top ten. Overall study results and limits: In vitro assays verified that a few CMV-associated chains recognized CMV antigens specifically. Accurate predictions that matched the HLA-A and HLA-B alleles of most subjects were reportedly made from TCR beta sequences.

The chain uses TRBV7-9 and TRBJ1-1; 9 bases agree with TRBD1. The sample was PBMCs. This TCR was recovered from a woman between 25 and 40 years old in good health and CMV-seropositive. The CDR3 nucleotides are TGTGCCAGCGACAGGGGGGACACTGAAGCTTTCTTT. It codes for CASDRGDTEAFF.